These 32 T cell receptor beta chains were all obtained from the same sample, sequenced in a study of CD8 T cells in Susac syndrome. Random hexamers were used to reverse transcribe the RNA input (about 0.5 to 1 ug). TCRdb re-derived calls from the immunoSEQ multiplex PCR reads in MiXCR, one entry per CDR3 protein. The table includes about 400,000 distinct CDR3 sequences, approximately 85% detected once. Material: CD8+ T cells from PBMCs. These receptors were collected from a human donor with multiple sclerosis.

DNA for the CDR3: TGTGCCAGCAGCTCCCGGGACAGGACTGTCCTGACTTTC. Translation: CASSSRDRTVLTF. The chain employs TRBV7-9 and TRBJ2-6; 8 nucleotides agree with TRBD1. The CDR3 loop spans 13 amino acids. The germline V gene has CDR1 SEHNR and CDR2 FQNEAQ (reference sequence). V lost 4 bases to trimming and J lost 13 bases; unmatched junction nucleotides: 6.

The chain joins TRBV29-1 to TRBJ2-7; the match to TRBD1 covers 8 bases. J gave up 4 bases and V 6 bases, and 11 bases lay outside the gene matches. Germline CDR1 and CDR2: SQVTM and ANQGSEA. The CDR3 extends over 14 amino acids. CDR3 DNA sequence: TGCAGCGTCCTGACAGGGGAAAGGTGGTACGAGCAGTACTTC. It is translated as CSVLTGERWYEQYF.

J is TRBJ2-2 and V is TRBV12-5; D not resolved. V lost 0 bases, J lost 4 bases, and 24 bases lay in between. This CDR3 spans 20 amino acids. Per the germline V gene, CDR1 is LGHNT and CDR2 is FRNRAP. In DNA form, the CDR3 reads TGTGCTAGTGGTTTGGTACTGATTGTAGGTCAGGATTTCGGCACCGGGGAGCTGTTTTTT. Its protein product is CASGLVLIVGQDFGTGELFF.

This clonotype was recorded once. The V and J genes are TRBV12-3 or TRBV12-4 and TRBJ2-3; D is ambiguous. The CDR3 runs to 13 residues. The V gene lost 2 bases and the J gene lost 6 bases, with 9 bases spanning the gap. CDR3 sequence (DNA): TGTGCCAGCAGTTTAAGCTCCGTGGATACGCAGTATTTT. Translated, it gives CASSLSSVDTQYF.

The gene calls are TRBV6-1 and TRBJ1-4; a possible D gene is TRBD1 (5 bases). CDR3 size: 14 residues. Per the germline V gene, CDR1 is MNHNS and CDR2 is SASEGT. V dropped 4 bases and J dropped 4 bases, with 10 bases sitting between them. The CDR3 bases are TGTGCCAGCAGTGTAGACAGCTTTAATGAAAAACTGTTTTTT. This sequence encodes CASSVDSFNEKLFF.

The chain joins TRBV5-6 to TRBJ1-6, with TRBD1 as a possible D gene (5 bases). This CDR3 is built from 16 residues. V was shortened by 0 bases and J by 5 bases, with 12 bases between the two germline ends. Germline CDR1 is SGHDT and CDR2 is YYEEEE. CDR3 bases: TGTGCCAGCAGCTTGGGGTTTACGACAGATAATTCACCCCTCCACTTT. Protein: CASSLGFTTDNSPLHF.

This clonotype was recorded only once. This sequence joins TRBV20-1 and TRBJ1-1, with D perhaps TRBD1 (5 bases). Per the germline V gene, CDR1 is DFQATT and CDR2 is SNEGSKA (reference sequence). Trimming removed 3 bases at V and 3 bases at J, with 14 bases between. The CDR3 has 14 residues. The CDR3, as DNA: TGCAGTGCTAGGGGACGAAATAGCGACACTGAAGCTTTCTTT. It yields the protein CSARGRNSDTEAFF.

CDR3: CASSQGVFEQYF. CDR3 in DNA: TGTGCCAGCAGCCAGGGGGTTTTCGAGCAGTACTTC. The chain has TRBV11-2 and TRBJ2-7; TRBD1 matches 7 bases. V was clipped by 5 bases and J by 6 bases; unmatched bases: 4. CDR3 length: 12 amino acids. Germline V gene data show CDR1 as SGHAT and CDR2 as FQNNGV. Full variable domain (missing parts from reference TRBV11-2 and TRBJ2-7): EAGVAQSPRYKIIEKRQSVAFWCNPISGHATLYWYQQILGQGPKLLIQFQNNGVVDDSQLPKDRFSAERLKGVDSTLKIQPAKLEDSAVYLCASSQGVFEQYFGPGTRLTVT.

This chain links TRBV5-6 with TRBJ1-5; 11 bases fit TRBD1. CDR3 length: 16 residues. The V segment lost 3 bases and the J segment 7 bases; nucleotides outside the gene matches: 9. CDR1 and CDR2 from the germline V gene are SGHDT and YYEEEE. CDR3 in DNA: TGTGCCAGCAGCTGGAGAGGGACAGGGGGACGGCAGCCCCAGCATTTT. This translates into CASSWRGTGGRQPQHF.

The rearrangement joins TRBV19 to TRBJ2-1, with D maybe TRBD2 (6 bases). The CDR3 loop spans 15 amino acids. Germline values: CDR1 LNHDA, CDR2 SQIVND (reference sequence). V lost 6 bases and J 0 bases, leaving 12 bases between the germline ends. The CDR3 DNA is TGTGCCAGTAGGTCCGACGGGAGCTCCTACAATGAGCAGTTCTTC. Protein product: CASRSDGSSYNEQFF.

The genes are TRBV6-1 and TRBJ2-7; D is uncertain. The CDR3 totals 12 residues. V was trimmed by 3 bases and J by 6 bases, leaving 9 bases between them. Germline lookup yields CDR1 MNHNS and CDR2 SASEGT. In DNA, the CDR3 is TGTGCCAGCAGTGAGATCGAGAGCGAGCAGTACTTC. This gives the protein CASSEIESEQYF.

The rearrangement links TRBV6-1 to TRBJ2-5, with D perhaps assigned TRBD1 or TRBD2 (5 bases each). CDR1 is MNHNS, CDR2 SASEGT, per germline. The V and J ends lost 4 bases and 5 bases respectively, with 14 bases between them. The CDR3 is 14 amino acids. CDR3 in amino acids: CASSVQGDFETQYF. In DNA, the CDR3 is TGTGCCAGCAGTGTTCAGGGAGATTTCGAGACCCAGTACTTC.

This chain joins TRBV5-1 and TRBJ2-2; 8 bases agree with TRBD1. V dropped 9 bases and J dropped 0; count of bases not matched to a gene: 4. The CDR3 runs 14 residues. Germline CDR1 is SGHRS and CDR2 is YFSETQ. The DNA for the CDR3 is TGCGCCAACGCAGGGGGCGCGAACACCGGGGAGCTGTTTTTT. Its translation is CANAGGANTGELFF.

The V and J genes are TRBV10-3 and TRBJ2-1; 7 nucleotides agree with TRBD2. The CDR3 covers 16 residues. The ends lost 2 bases at V and 6 bases at J; junction bases unmatched: 10. Per the germline V gene, CDR1 is ENHRY and CDR2 is SYGVKD. The CDR3 region is CAISENGLGGVNEQFF. The CDR3, as DNA: TGTGCCATCAGTGAGAATGGACTAGGAGGGGTCAATGAGCAGTTCTTC.

The sample holds one count of this clonotype. This chain connects TRBV25-1 to TRBJ2-5, with a tentative D call TRBD2 (7 bases). The CDR3 runs 14 residues. CDR1 MGHDK and CDR2 SYGVNS come from the germline V gene. Trimming took off 3 bases at V and 5 bases at J, with 13 bases between the two ends. The CDR3 reads CASSEGAGVETQYF. The CDR3 nucleotides read TGTGCCAGCAGTGAGGGGGCGGGGGTGGAGACCCAGTACTTC.

The chain couples TRBV5-4 to TRBJ2-7; 14 bases are a match to TRBD2. The CDR3 is 17 residues long. Germline V CDR1 and CDR2: SGHNT, YYREEE (reference sequence). Unmatched junction bases numbered 10, after V lost 5 bases and J lost 3 bases. The CDR3 bases are TGTGCCAGCAGTCCGAAAGGGACTAGCGGGGGTATCTACGAGCAGTACTTC. Translated, it gives CASSPKGTSGGIYEQYF. Using reference TRBV5-4 and TRBJ2-7 for the parts outside the CDR3, the full variable domain is ETGVTQSPTHLIKTRGQQVTLRCSSQSGHNTVSWYQQALGQGPQFIFQYYREEENGRGNFPPRFSGLQFPNYSSELNVNALELDDSALYLCASSPKGTSGGIYEQYFGPGTRLTVT.

Only a few counts were recorded for this clonotype. V and J are TRBV7-7 and TRBJ2-7; perhaps TRBD2 as D (5 bases). V lost 6 bases, J lost 0 bases, and 12 bases lay in between. Germline loops: CDR1 SSHAT, CDR2 FNYEAQ (reference sequence). The CDR3 contains 14 residues. This chain's CDR3 is CASSFGEDSYEQYF. CDR3 sequence (DNA): TGTGCCAGCAGTTTCGGGGAAGACTCCTACGAGCAGTACTTC.

The rearrangement links TRBV5-6 to TRBJ2-7, with 7 bases that match TRBD1. J was trimmed by 1 base and V by 4 bases; bases with no gene match: 11. The length of the CDR3 is 16 residues. Per the germline V gene, CDR1 is SGHDT and CDR2 is YYEEEE. Here the CDR3 DNA reads TGTGCCAGCAGCGCACCCCACAGGGGCGATTCCTACGAGCAGTACTTC. Translated: CASSAPHRGDSYEQYF.

The CDR3 here is CASSLTQPGELFF. Written as DNA, the CDR3 is TGTGCCAGCAGTCTCACCCAACCCGGGGAGCTGTTTTTT. V usage is TRBV27 and J usage is TRBJ2-2; D not certain. CDR1 and CDR2 from the germline V gene are MNHEY and SMNVEV (reference sequence). The V gene lost 5 bases and the J gene lost 6 bases, with 10 bases spanning the gap. CDR3 length: 13 residues.

CDR3 sequence reads: CASSQVGTWLYGYTF. The CDR3, as DNA: TGTGCCAGCAGCCAAGTGGGGACATGGCTCTATGGCTACACCTTC. The chain is built from TRBV14 and TRBJ1-2; maybe TRBD1 (6 bases). CDR3 length: 15 residues. The ends were cut back, 1 base at V and 4 bases at J, with 13 bases in the middle. Germline V gene data show CDR1 as SGHDN and CDR2 as FVKESK.

The chain employs TRBV4-1 and TRBJ1-6; a weak D match, TRBD1 (5 bases). Germline V gives CDR1 MGHRA, CDR2 YSYEKL. The CDR3 has 17 amino acids. Trimming removed 1 base from V and 6 bases from J, with 16 bases in between. The CDR3 nucleotides read TGCGCCAGCAGCCAAGGAGGGGCCGGCCTTACTAATTCACCCCTCCACTTT. This encodes CASSQGGAGLTNSPLHF.

This chain links TRBV10-3 with TRBJ2-7; possible D gene TRBD1, 6 bases. Germline V gene lookup returns CDR1 ENHRY and CDR2 SYGVKD. CDR3 length equals 13 residues. Trimming shortened V by 0 bases and J by 5 bases, and 8 bases separated the two germline ends. CDR3 in amino acids: CAISESGGHEQYF. The CDR3 DNA sequence: TGTGCCATCAGTGAGTCAGGGGGACACGAGCAGTACTTC.

V is TRBV28 and J is TRBJ2-5; possible D gene TRBD2, 8 bases. The V gene's germline CDR1 is MDHEN and CDR2 SYDVKM. V was clipped by 8 bases and J by 4 bases, with 23 bases between them. The CDR3 totals 16 residues. CDR3 sequence (DNA): TGTGCCAGCCAGGGGGAGCGGGAGCTCTTGGGAGAGACCCAGTACTTC. Translating gives CASQGERELLGETQYF.

V gene TRBV27 combines with J gene TRBJ2-3, with unresolved D. The CDR3 covers 13 residues. Germline V CDR1 and CDR2: MNHEY, SMNVEV (reference sequence). V lost 7 bases and J 2 bases, leaving 10 bases between the germline ends. The DNA of the CDR3 is TGTGCCAGCAATAACCCCGCCACAGATACGCAGTATTTT. Translating it yields CASNNPATDTQYF.

This clonotype was seen repeatedly, ten times or more. The V gene is TRBV4-1, the J gene TRBJ2-1; 8 positions agree with TRBD2. The CDR3 runs to 16 residues. Unmatched junction bases numbered 9, after V lost 1 base and J lost 7 bases. Germline V lookup: CDR1 MGHRA, CDR2 YSYEKL. The CDR3 loop reads CASSQGRAGAWNEQFF. Written as DNA, the CDR3 is TGCGCCAGCAGCCAAGGTCGAGCGGGAGCTTGGAATGAGCAGTTCTTC.

This chain uses TRBV29-1 with TRBJ1-2; D ambiguous. The CDR3 totals 14 residues. Looked up from germline, CDR1 is SQVTM and CDR2 is ANQGSEA. V was trimmed by 3 bases and J by 6 bases, leaving 17 bases between them. The CDR3 nucleotides read TGCAGCGTTGAGGATGGGATAGGAATGAATGGCTACACCTTC. Translated, it gives CSVEDGIGMNGYTF.

V is TRBV6-1 and J is TRBJ2-2, with 12 bases identical to TRBD2. This CDR3 region has 16 residues. CDR1 is MNHNS, CDR2 SASEGT, per germline. V was pared by 10 bases and J by 5 bases, with 11 bases of the junction left unmatched. CDR3: CATKNLAGGPTGELFF. In DNA form, the CDR3 reads TGTGCCACCAAAAATCTAGCGGGAGGGCCGACCGGGGAGCTGTTTTTT.

This clonotype came up a few times. As DNA, the CDR3 is TGCGCCAGCAGCCAAGATGTTACAGCTGACGAGCAGTACTTC. As protein: CASSQDVTADEQYF. This chain links TRBV4-1 with TRBJ2-7; no definite D call. The V and J ends lost 0 bases and 5 bases respectively, with 11 bases between them. The CDR3 is 14 residues long. CDR1 and CDR2 from the germline V gene are MGHRA and YSYEKL.

The CDR3 protein is CASSTGGREAFF. CDR3 in DNA: TGTGCCAGCAGTACAGGGGGCAGGGAAGCTTTCTTT. The V and J genes are TRBV7-9 and TRBJ1-1, with 9 bases identical to TRBD1. V lost 6 bases and J lost 8; bases outside the gene matches: 4. Germline V gives CDR1 SEHNR, CDR2 FQNEAQ (reference sequence). The CDR3 consists of 12 residues.

This clonotype has just one count. The chain couples TRBV13 to TRBJ2-6; D gene ambiguous. Trimming stripped 5 bases from V and 0 bases from J, with 8 bases between. The CDR3 runs 15 residues. CDR1 and CDR2 (germline): PRHDT, FYEKMQ (reference sequence). The DNA of the CDR3 is TGTGCCAGCAGCCCGCAGGCCTCTGGGGCCAACGTCCTGACTTTC. Translation: CASSPQASGANVLTF. The variable domain in full, with the rest retrieved from reference TRBV13 and TRBJ2-6, is AAGVIQSPRHLIKEKRETATLKCYPIPRHDTVYWYQQGPGQDPQFLISFYEKMQSDKGSIPDRFSAQQFSDYHSELNMSSLELGDSALYFCASSPQASGANVLTFGAGSRLTVL.

In this sample, this clonotype turned up a few times. This sequence joins TRBV20-1 and TRBJ2-7, with D perhaps matching TRBD2 (5 bases). The CDR3 sequence is 14 residues long. Deletions cut 1 base from V and 0 bases from J, with 10 bases between. CDR1 DFQATT and CDR2 SNEGSKA come from the germline V gene (reference sequence). CDR3 in DNA: TGCAGTGCTAGAGCGAGCGGTAGCTCCTACGAGCAGTACTTC. Protein sequence: CSARASGSSYEQYF.

The sample holds a few counts of this clonotype. V gene TRBV7-2 combines with J gene TRBJ2-6, with D hard to call. V was shortened by 3 bases and J by 0 bases, with 18 bases between the two germline ends. The CDR3 sequence is 19 residues long. Germline loops: CDR1 SGHTA, CDR2 FQGNSA. CDR3 sequence reads: CASSFFSRQDLSGANVLTF. For the CDR3, the DNA is TGTGCCAGCAGCTTTTTCTCCCGGCAGGACCTCTCTGGGGCCAACGTCCTGACTTTC.